This TCR beta chain was identified in a study of CD8 T cells in Susac syndrome. When the RNA was reverse transcribed, random hexamers were used with an input of roughly 0.45 to 1 ug. TCRdb re-called the immunoSEQ multiplex PCR reads through MiXCR, storing one row per CDR3 protein. The table shows a few hundred thousand distinct CDR3 sequences, with about 94% occurring only once. The CDR3 covers 13 residues. V shed 3 bases and J shed 7 bases, with 10 bases lying between them. The specimen sequenced was CD4+ T cells from PBMCs. The receptor was derived from a human donor with Susac syndrome. The chain links TRBV12-3 or TRBV12-4 to TRBJ2-1, with D hard to call. CDR3 sequence (DNA): TGTGCCAGCAGTTTCCCGGACGTGAATGAGCAGTTCTTC. This translates into CASSFPDVNEQFF.